One and the same sample provided the 27 T cell receptor beta chains below, sequenced in a study of cytotoxic CD8 clonotypes in ibrutinib-treated CLL. Using immunoSEQ multiplex PCR, the repertoire was profiled, and TCRdb retains in-frame clones only, with some absent. Of about 160,000 clones in the sample, around 84% were seen once. The sequencing here drew on PBMCs, taken after 12 months of ibrutinib treatment. The receptors come from a human donor with chronic lymphocytic leukemia.

The chain carries TRBV5-1 and TRBJ2-7; 9 bases align to TRBD1. The germline gives CDR1 SGHRS, CDR2 YFSETQ. This CDR3 spans 14 amino acids. The V gene end was trimmed by 5 bases and the J gene end by 4 bases; junction bases not matched to a gene: 7. DNA for the CDR3: TGCGCCAGCAGAACAGGGGGCTCCCCGTACGAGCAGTACTTC. Protein product: CASRTGGSPYEQYF.

The chain recombines TRBV9 with TRBJ2-5; D might be TRBD2 (5 bases). Trimming took 3 bases from V and 5 from J, leaving 14 bases between them. This CDR3 is 14 amino acids long. Germline V lookup: CDR1 SGDLS, CDR2 YYNGEE. CDR3 nucleotide sequence: TGTGCCAGCAGCGGAAATCCAACTAGGGAGACCCAGTACTTC. Translating it yields CASSGNPTRETQYF. Complete variable domain (other parts from reference TRBV9 and TRBJ2-5): DSGVTQTPKHLITATGQRVTLRCSPRSGDLSVYWYQQSLDQGLQFLIQYYNGEERAKGNILERFSAQQFPDLHSELNLSSLELGDSALYFCASSGNPTRETQYFGPGTRLLVL.

The genes are TRBV7-2 and TRBJ1-5, with 11 bases lining up with TRBD1. Trimming removed 4 bases from V and 4 bases from J; junction bases left unmatched: 6. Looked up from germline, CDR1 is SGHTA and CDR2 is FQGNSA. The CDR3 has 16 residues. CDR3 nucleotide sequence: TGTGCCAGCAGCTCGGGACAGGGGGGCCGAAATCAGCCCCAGCATTTT. It yields the protein CASSSGQGGRNQPQHF. The whole variable domain, remainder taken from reference TRBV7-2 and TRBJ1-5, is GAGVSQSPSNKVTEKGKDVELRCDPISGHTALYWYRQSLGQGLEFLIYFQGNSAPDKSGLPSDRFSAERTGGSVSTLTIQRTQQEDSAVYLCASSSGQGGRNQPQHFGDGTRLSIL.

The chain recombines TRBV5-4 with TRBJ2-5, with TRBD2 matching over 12 bases. The J segment lost 5 bases and the V segment lost 4 bases, leaving 9 bases of the junction unmatched. CDR1 and CDR2 (germline): SGHNT, YYREEE (reference sequence). CDR3 length equals 16 residues. The CDR3, as DNA: TGTGCCAGCAGCCCTAGCGGGGGGGCCGGCGGGGAGACCCAGTACTTC. This encodes CASSPSGGAGGETQYF. The full variable domain, rest sourced from reference TRBV5-4 and TRBJ2-5, is ETGVTQSPTHLIKTRGQQVTLRCSSQSGHNTVSWYQQALGQGPQFIFQYYREEENGRGNFPPRFSGLQFPNYSSELNVNALELDDSALYLCASSPSGGAGGETQYFGPGTRLLVL.

The rearrangement joins TRBV19 to TRBJ1-5; D may be TRBD1 (5 bases). The CDR3 totals 15 residues. Between the trimmed V and J ends, which lost 7 bases and 0 bases, there was a span of 13 bases. CDR1 LNHDA and CDR2 SQIVND come from the germline V gene (reference sequence). The DNA of the CDR3 is TGTGCCAGTACCCCGGGGGGGGTTAGCAATCAGCCCCAGCATTTT. Protein product: CASTPGGVSNQPQHF.

The V and J genes are TRBV18 and TRBJ1-4, with D possibly being TRBD1 (5 bases). Trimming took off 3 bases at V and 0 bases at J, with 11 bases between the two ends. The CDR3 is 16 residues long. Germline CDR1 and CDR2: KGHSH and LQKENI. This CDR3 is CASSPRQIATNEKLFF. DNA for the CDR3: TGTGCCAGCTCACCGAGACAGATTGCAACTAATGAAAAACTGTTTTTT.

The V and J genes are TRBV6-7 and TRBJ2-7; 11 nucleotides agree with TRBD2. TRBV6-7 is annotated as an ORF whose role is uncertain. V gave up 0 bases and J gave up 2 bases; unmatched junction bases: 27. The CDR3 covers 24 residues. CDR3 bases: TGTGCCAGCAGTTACTCTTCGATTGGTCTCAGCCGACTAGCGGGAAGATGGGCCACCTACGAGCAGTACTTC. It codes for CASSYSSIGLSRLAGRWATYEQYF.

V gene TRBV6-5 combines with J gene TRBJ1-6, with D uncertain. The V end was cut by 0 bases, the J end by 0 bases, with 6 bases between. The V gene's germline CDR1 is MNHEY and CDR2 SVGAGI. The CDR3 covers 16 residues. The CDR3 nucleotides are TGTGCCAGCAGTTACTCTGGGAGCTCCTATAATTCACCCCTCCACTTT. This translates into CASSYSGSSYNSPLHF.

This clone was recorded only once. The junction departs from germline at one end; a sequencing error may be responsible. The rearrangement uses TRBV28 and TRBJ1-2; the D gene is possibly TRBD1 (6 bases). The CDR3 runs to 11 residues. Germline V lookup: CDR1 MDHEN, CDR2 SYDVKM. CDR3 protein: CASSGDNPNAF. CDR3 nucleotides: TGTGCCAGCAGCGGGGACAACCCAAACGCCTTC.

J is TRBJ2-1 and V is TRBV11-2; possible D gene TRBD2, 7 bases. The CDR3 spans 15 residues. Germline CDR1 is SGHAT and CDR2 is FQNNGV. Trimming cost V 2 bases and J 9 bases, with 17 bases left between them. The CDR3 protein is CASSLLGGGLSEQFF. The CDR3 DNA reads as TGTGCCAGCAGCTTATTAGGGGGGGGTCTCAGTGAGCAGTTCTTC.

This chain links TRBV5-4 with TRBJ1-2; D might be TRBD1 (6 bases). The CDR3 has 16 amino acids. Trimming removed 4 bases at V and 0 bases at J, with 16 bases between. Germline V gene sequence: CDR1 SGHNT, CDR2 YYREEE (reference sequence). The CDR3: CASSPRRRGANYGYTF. CDR3 DNA: TGTGCCAGCAGCCCACGCCGCAGGGGCGCTAACTATGGCTACACCTTC. Supplemented by reference TRBV5-4 and TRBJ1-2, the full variable domain reads ETGVTQSPTHLIKTRGQQVTLRCSSQSGHNTVSWYQQALGQGPQFIFQYYREEENGRGNFPPRFSGLQFPNYSSELNVNALELDDSALYLCASSPRRRGANYGYTFGSGTRLTVV.

This clone was recorded a few times. The J gene is TRBJ2-2, the V gene TRBV19; D call uncertain. This CDR3 spans 14 amino acids. Trimming pared 5 bases from V and 2 bases from J, leaving 9 bases between. From germline, CDR1 is LNHDA and CDR2 SQIVND (reference sequence). In nucleotides, the CDR3 is TGTGCCAGTAGTGTGCAGTACAACACCGGGGAGCTGTTTTTT. It encodes CASSVQYNTGELFF.

V is TRBV29-1 and J is TRBJ1-4, with 10 bases identical to TRBD1. V gave up 6 bases and J gave up 6 bases; unmatched junction bases: 1. The germline V gene has CDR1 SQVTM and CDR2 ANQGSEA. This CDR3 spans 12 amino acids. The CDR3 sequence: CSVDRGDEKLFF. The CDR3 coding sequence is TGCAGCGTGGACAGGGGGGATGAAAAACTGTTTTTT.

This clone appeared a few times. The genes are TRBV18 and TRBJ1-2; D remains ambiguous. The length of the CDR3 is 16 residues. Germline V gives CDR1 KGHSH, CDR2 LQKENI. The germline V and J ends were trimmed by 3 bases and 0 bases, with 14 bases remaining between them. The CDR3 sequence is CASSPVAGGTNYGYTF. CDR3 DNA sequence: TGTGCCAGCTCACCCGTCGCGGGAGGAACTAACTATGGCTACACCTTC.

V usage is TRBV7-6 and J usage is TRBJ1-2; a weak D match, TRBD1 (6 bases). V was pared by 1 base and J by 3 bases, with 12 bases between. The CDR3 runs to 15 residues. The germline V gene encodes CDR1 SGHVS and CDR2 FNYEAQ. The CDR3 reads CASSLDPGADYGYTF. The CDR3 coding sequence is TGTGCCAGCAGCTTAGATCCGGGGGCAGACTATGGCTACACCTTC.

The chain uses TRBV6-1 and TRBJ2-2; D gene unclear. CDR3 size: 15 residues. Germline V gene sequence: CDR1 MNHNS, CDR2 SASEGT. V was shortened by 1 base and J by 3 bases, with 9 bases between the two germline ends. The DNA for the CDR3 is TGTGCCAGCAGTGAAGGGGGTAGAGACACCGGGGAGCTGTTTTTT. Its protein product is CASSEGGRDTGELFF.

This clone was observed a few times. The CDR3 loop is CASSPHPRDRPFF. CDR3 sequence (DNA): TGTGCCAGCAGCCCCCACCCCAGGGACCGGCCTTTCTTT. The V and J genes are TRBV9 and TRBJ1-1; possibly TRBD1 for D (5 bases). The V end was cut by 4 bases, the J end by 12 bases, with 19 bases between. CDR3 length: 13 residues. Germline lookup yields CDR1 SGDLS and CDR2 YYNGEE.

The gene calls are TRBV28 and TRBJ1-5; TRBD1 might be the D (6 bases). From germline, CDR1 is MDHEN and CDR2 SYDVKM. Between the trimmed V and J ends, which lost 9 bases and 6 bases, there was a span of 24 bases. The CDR3 loop spans 16 amino acids. The CDR3 is CASRGREKGKVQPQHF. DNA for the CDR3: TGTGCCAGTAGGGGGAGGGAAAAGGGGAAGGTTCAGCCCCAGCATTTT. The entire variable domain, with the rest obtained from reference TRBV28 and TRBJ1-5, is as follows: DVKVTQSSRYLVKRTGEKVFLECVQDMDHENMFWYRQDPGLGLRLIYFSYDVKMKEKGDIPEGYSVSREKKERFSLILESASTNQTSMYLCASRGREKGKVQPQHFGDGTRLSIL.

The chain recombines TRBV5-1 with TRBJ2-7, with 11 bases matching TRBD1. This CDR3 contains 14 residues. V was pared by 8 bases and J by 4 bases, with 8 bases of the junction left unmatched. Germline values: CDR1 SGHRS, CDR2 YFSETQ. CDR3 DNA: TGCGCCAGGCCGGGACAGGGGGAATTATACGAGCAGTACTTC. Translating it yields CARPGQGELYEQYF.

The table lists this clone with a few counts. The rearrangement links TRBV7-2 to TRBJ2-2, with TRBD2 identical over 10 bases. The V and J ends lost 2 bases and 6 bases, in that order; junction bases with no gene match: 6. This CDR3 spans 16 amino acids. Germline loops: CDR1 SGHTA, CDR2 FQGNSA. CDR3 sequence: CASSLQAGGPSGELFF. Here the CDR3 DNA reads TGTGCCAGCAGCTTACAAGCGGGAGGGCCATCCGGGGAGCTGTTTTTT.

This clone was detected only once. The genes are TRBV19 and TRBJ2-4; 7 nucleotides agree with TRBD1. The length of the CDR3 is 13 residues. V gave up 4 bases and J gave up 7 bases; unmatched junction bases: 4. The germline V gene encodes CDR1 LNHDA and CDR2 SQIVND (reference sequence). CDR3 nucleotides: TGTGCCAGTAGTAGGGACAGAAGTAACATTCAGTACTTC. Its translation: CASSRDRSNIQYF. The full variable domain, in which reference TRBV19 and TRBJ2-4 provide the parts outside the CDR3, is DGGITQSPKYLFRKEGQNVTLSCEQNLNHDAMYWYRQDPGQGLRLIYYSQIVNDFQKGDIAEGYSVSREKKESFPLTVTSAQKNPTAFYLCASSRDRSNIQYFGAGTRLSVL.

The genes are TRBV5-1 and TRBJ2-1; TRBD1 matches at 7 bases. Per germline, CDR1 SGHRS and CDR2 YFSETQ. The CDR3 loop spans 14 amino acids. The J segment lost 9 bases and the V segment lost 0 bases, leaving 6 bases of the junction unmatched. For the CDR3, the DNA is TGCGCCAGCAGCTTGGACAGGGGAAAGGGTGAGCAGTTCTTC. Translating gives CASSLDRGKGEQFF.

J is TRBJ1-2 and V is TRBV27; TRBD1 matches 10 bases. The CDR3 is made up of 15 amino acids. Germline CDR1 and CDR2: MNHEY and SMNVEV (reference sequence). V was pared by 4 bases and J by 7 bases, with 9 bases of the junction left unmatched. This chain's CDR3 is CASSSTGTGERGYTF. As DNA, the CDR3 is TGTGCCAGCAGTTCGACCGGGACAGGGGAACGTGGCTACACCTTC.

The table lists this clone with a few counts. The chain recombines TRBV19 with TRBJ2-7, with TRBD1 identical over 8 bases. The CDR3 runs to 15 residues. The germline V gene has CDR1 LNHDA and CDR2 SQIVND (reference sequence). The V and J ends lost 5 bases and 2 bases, in that order; junction bases with no gene match: 8. The CDR3 DNA reads as TGTGCCAGTAGTGGGGGACAGGCGCTTACCTACGAGCAGTACTTC. Protein sequence: CASSGGQALTYEQYF.

This clone appeared a few times. The chain carries TRBV7-2 and TRBJ2-1; D may be TRBD2 (6 bases). V lost 2 bases to trimming and J lost 10 bases, with 9 bases between them. This CDR3 spans 12 amino acids. Looked up from germline, CDR1 is SGHTA and CDR2 is FQGNSA. This CDR3 reads CASSLLAGEQFF. The CDR3 DNA sequence: TGTGCCAGCAGCTTACTGGCGGGGGAGCAGTTCTTC.

The chain combines TRBV19 with TRBJ2-3, with TRBD2 identical over 10 bases. Trimming cost V 6 bases and J 0 bases; bases outside gene matches: 9. In germline, CDR1 is LNHDA, CDR2 SQIVND (reference sequence). This CDR3 has 17 residues. This CDR3 reads CASSEPLAGVSTDTQYF. DNA of the CDR3: TGTGCCAGTAGCGAGCCCCTAGCGGGGGTTAGCACAGATACGCAGTATTTT.

This chain joins TRBV21-1 and TRBJ1-3; TRBD1, the D gene given by the table, was not confirmed from the DNA. TRBV21-1 is recorded as a pseudogene. This CDR3 is 19 amino acids long. CDR3 nucleotides: TGTGCCAGCAGCTCCCAAGGGTTGGGGGACAGGGACTCTGGAAACACCATATATTTT. Encoded protein: CASSSQGLGDRDSGNTIYF.